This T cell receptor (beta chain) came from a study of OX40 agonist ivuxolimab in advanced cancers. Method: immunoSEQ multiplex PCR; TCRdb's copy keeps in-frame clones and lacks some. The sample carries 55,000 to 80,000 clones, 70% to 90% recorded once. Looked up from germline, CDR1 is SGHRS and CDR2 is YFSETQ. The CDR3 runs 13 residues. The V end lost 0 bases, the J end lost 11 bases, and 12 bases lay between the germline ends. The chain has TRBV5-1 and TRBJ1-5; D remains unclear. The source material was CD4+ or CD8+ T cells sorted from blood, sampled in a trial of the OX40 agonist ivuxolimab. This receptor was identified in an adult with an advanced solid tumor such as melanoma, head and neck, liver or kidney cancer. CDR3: CASSLASVSAQHF. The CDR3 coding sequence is TGCGCCAGCAGCTTGGCTTCAGTGTCAGCCCAGCATTTT.